Listed below are T cell receptor beta chains from one sample, sequenced in a study of Ad26.COV2.S vaccination and SARS-CoV-2 variants. Using immunoSEQ multiplex PCR, the repertoire was profiled, and TCRdb retains in-frame clones only, with some absent. The sample contains around 340,000 clones, less than 90% of which appear only once. The sequenced sample was peripheral blood, obtained in a trial of Ad26.COV2.S vaccine versus placebo. The receptors derive from a person aged 18-60 years who received the Ad26.COV2.S COVID-19 vaccine or a placebo. Both conserved end residues are part of each CDR3. The D gene is left open where the match is weak. Clone size appears in some rows only: once, few, many, or a class for an expanded clone.

CDR3nt | CDR3aa | abundance | d_gene | j_gene | v_gene
TGTGCCAGCAGCCAGGGAGGGCAAGGCCGTTTCTTCTTC | CASSQGGQGRFFF | . | TRBD2 | TRBJ2-1 | TRBV14
TGCGCCAGCAGCCAAGCCGGGACAGGGTCGGGAGAGCAGTACTTC | CASSQAGTGSGEQYF | . | TRBD1 | TRBJ2-7 | TRBV4-1
TGTGCCAGCAGCTCCACTCGGGGAGCTAATTCACCCCTCCACTTT | CASSSTRGANSPLHF | . | . | TRBJ1-6 | TRBV11-1
TGTGCCACCAGTGAGGGGGGGAGAGAGACCCAGTACTTC | CATSEGGRETQYF | . | TRBD2 | TRBJ2-5 | TRBV24-1
TGTGCCACCAGCAGAGATAGCGGGTCTTACACCTTC | CATSRDSGSYTF | . | . | TRBJ1-2 | TRBV15
TGTGCCAGCAGCGATAAGGGCTTGGATGAGACCCAGTACTTC | CASSDKGLDETQYF | . | . | TRBJ2-5 | TRBV4-2
TGTGCCATCATGGACAGCACCCAGAACGAGCAGTACTTC | CAIMDSTQNEQYF | . | . | TRBJ2-7 | TRBV10-3
TGTGCCATCAGTTGGGACAGGGACAATGAGCAGTTCTTC | CAISWDRDNEQFF | once | TRBD1 | TRBJ2-1 | TRBV10-3
TGCGCCAGCAGCCAAGACCCCCGAACCGGGGAGCTGTTTTTT | CASSQDPRTGELFF | . | . | TRBJ2-2 | TRBV4-3
TGTGCCAGCAGCCTGCTGGGACAGGGATTCGAGGTTGACTCCTACGAGCAGTACTTC | CASSLLGQGFEVDSYEQYF | many | TRBD1 | TRBJ2-7 | TRBV5-4
TGTGCCAGCAGCTTAGATGGCCACAACTCCTACGAGCAGTACTTC | CASSLDGHNSYEQYF | few | . | TRBJ2-7 | TRBV7-2
TGTGCCAGCAGTTCCTCCCGACTCAATGAGCAGTTCTTC | CASSSSRLNEQFF | . | . | TRBJ2-1 | TRBV28
TGTGCCAGCAGCTATAGCCAGGGTGATAATGAAAAACTGTTTTTT | CASSYSQGDNEKLFF | . | . | TRBJ1-4 | TRBV11-2
TGTGCCAGCATGACTAGCGGCACAGATACGCAGTATTTT | CASMTSGTDTQYF | . | TRBD2 | TRBJ2-3 | TRBV28
TGTGCCAGTAGTATAGCGGTGGACCAGCCCCAGCATTTT | CASSIAVDQPQHF | . | . | TRBJ1-5 | TRBV19
TGTGCCAGCAGCGCCTATCGGACAGGGGAACGCTATGGCTACACCTTC | CASSAYRTGERYGYTF | . | TRBD1 | TRBJ1-2 | TRBV9
TGCGCCAGCAGCCAAGGGGTGTTGGGCTGGTCCTACGAGCAGTACTTC | CASSQGVLGWSYEQYF | . | . | TRBJ2-7 | TRBV4-1
TGTGCCAGCAGATCGGACCAAAACACTGAAGCTTTCTTT | CASRSDQNTEAFF | . | . | TRBJ1-1 | TRBV2
TGTGCCAGCAGCTTAGCGACAGGGTTGGGCACTGAAGCTTTCTTT | CASSLATGLGTEAFF | . | TRBD1 | TRBJ1-1 | TRBV7-2
TGCGCCAGCAGCTTGGGTACGGGCCTTTACACAGATACGCAGTATTTT | CASSLGTGLYTDTQYF | . | . | TRBJ2-3 | TRBV5-1
TGTGCCAGCGGATCGGGGGGACGCACAGATACGCAGTATTTT | CASGSGGRTDTQYF | . | TRBD2 | TRBJ2-3 | TRBV28
TGCGCCAGCAGCCCACCGGGACAGATCACCGGGGAGCTGTTTTTT | CASSPPGQITGELFF | . | TRBD1 | TRBJ2-2 | TRBV5-1
TGCAGCGTTGAAACAGGGGCAGGGGGAGGCTACACCTTC | CSVETGAGGGYTF | . | TRBD1 | TRBJ1-2 | TRBV29-1
TGTGCCAGCGGATTCGGGGGTCGGTGGGAGACCCAGTACTTC | CASGFGGRWETQYF | . | . | TRBJ2-5 | TRBV6-5
TGTGCCAGCAGTTTATCGGAGGGCGAGACCCAGTACTTC | CASSLSEGETQYF | . | . | TRBJ2-5 | TRBV27
TGTGCCAGCAGCGTAGTCAGAACTAGCCCCAACACCGGGGAGCTGTTTTTT | CASSVVRTSPNTGELFF | once | . | TRBJ2-2 | TRBV9
TGTGCCAGTAGTATATTGGAAGGGCAGAATCAGCCCCAGCATTTT | CASSILEGQNQPQHF | . | . | TRBJ1-5 | TRBV19
TGTGCCAGCAGCCAAGAAGGTTCACCCCTCCACTTT | CASSQEGSPLHF | . | . | TRBJ1-6 | TRBV9
TGTGCCAGCACTCTAGCTTCCAATGAGCAGTTCTTC | CASTLASNEQFF | . | . | TRBJ2-1 | TRBV6-6